Here is one T cell receptor (beta chain) with its context. The antigen remains unidentified. Repertoires were generated with immunoSEQ multiplex PCR, while TCRdb's copy carries only in-frame clones and drops some. This table holds about 63,000 clones, over 65% found once. The data were obtained in a study of T cells in tumors after PD-1 blockade. Whole-study context: Treatment was either pembrolizumab 200 mg every 3 weeks or cemiplimab 350 mg every 2 weeks. During anti-PD-1 treatment, some patients continued daily vismodegib 150 mg. Mean per blood sample: 113,528 templates (about 24,679-260,000), 35,000 to 45,000 unique clonotypes. The study, taken as a whole, reports: Peripheral recruitment is suggested, as some novel exhausted tumor clones were in pre-treatment blood.

Germline CDR1 reads SGHTA; CDR2 reads FQGNSA. The V end was cut by 1 base, the J end by 5 bases, with 9 bases between. The length of the CDR3 is 14 residues. The origin of this receptor is a human donor with basal cell carcinoma. This chain connects TRBV7-2 to TRBJ2-1; D is possibly TRBD2 (5 bases). The sequencing used PBMCs, collected after anti-PD-1 treatment. The CDR3 DNA reads as TGTGCCAGCAGCTTAGAGCGGCGAAACAATGAGCAGTTCTTC. Its protein product is CASSLERRNNEQFF.